The clone carrying this T cell receptor beta chain was seen once. Its target is not known. The data originate from a study of cytomegalovirus exposure and HLA in healthy donors. The PCR was carried out with 60 Vbeta primers and 13 Jbeta primers. Produced via immunoSEQ multiplex PCR; TCRdb's table is partial and in-frame only. In the table there are 150,000 to 200,000 clones, almost 80% of which are singletons. The ends lost 3 bases at V and 3 bases at J; junction bases unmatched: 6. This CDR3 has 15 residues. Germline values: CDR1 SGDLS, CDR2 YYNGEE. Study findings and constraints: Near-uniform donor sequencing depth was presumed by presence/absence analyses. Most TCRs appeared rarely, but some public TCRs recurred in many donors. It was in a later analysis that TCR association rates were seen to vary by HLA locus, highest for DRB1 and lowest for HLA-C.

Source material: PBMCs. The chain has TRBV9 and TRBJ2-7; 10 bases match TRBD2. The TCR sequence derives from a man aged 35 to 55 in good health and CMV-seropositive. The CDR3 here is CASSATGTSVYEQYF. For the CDR3, the DNA is TGTGCCAGCAGCGCAACCGGGACTAGCGTCTACGAGCAGTACTTC.